The 27 T cell receptor beta chains below were found in one sample sequenced in a study of blood T cell repertoires in COVID-19. Sequenced by immunoSEQ multiplex PCR; TCRdb stores in-frame clones only, minus some. Counted here are hundreds of thousands of clones, approximately 90% occurring once; the ten biggest clones make up around 2.9%. What was sequenced was PBMCs or T cells enriched from blood (not recorded which). The receptors shown here come from a woman in her forties or fifties who had recovered from COVID-19.

The chain couples TRBV7-9 to TRBJ2-1; weak D call: TRBD2 (5 bases). The CDR3 spans 16 residues. Germline assignment: CDR1 SEHNR and CDR2 FQNEAQ (reference sequence). Trimming took 5 bases from V and 5 from J, leaving 19 bases between them. The CDR3 spells CASSTRQGLLNNEQFF. CDR3 nucleotides: TGTGCCAGCAGCACGAGACAAGGACTCCTTAACAATGAGCAGTTCTTC.

This chain joins TRBV9 and TRBJ2-1, with D unresolved. Germline V CDR1 and CDR2: SGDLS, YYNGEE. Trimming shortened V by 3 bases and J by 2 bases, and 21 bases separated the two germline ends. CDR3 length: 18 amino acids. The CDR3 is CASSGDTTGLRPYNEQFF. The CDR3 nucleotides read TGTGCCAGCAGCGGAGATACGACTGGTTTAAGACCCTACAATGAGCAGTTCTTC.

J is TRBJ1-1 and V is TRBV5-6; 7 bases line up with TRBD1. The germline CDR1 and CDR2 sequences are SGHDT and YYEEEE. The CDR3 is 15 residues long. V was clipped by 2 bases and J by 1 base; unmatched bases: 5. CDR3 protein: CASSLEGAGNTEAFF. The CDR3, as DNA: TGTGCCAGCAGCTTAGAGGGGGCAGGGAACACTGAAGCTTTCTTT.

This chain uses TRBV27 with TRBJ1-1; 11 nucleotides align to TRBD1. J was trimmed by 5 bases and V by 5 bases; bases with no gene match: 10. This CDR3 is 16 amino acids long. Per the germline V gene, CDR1 is MNHEY and CDR2 is SMNVEV (reference sequence). The CDR3 here is CASSGWTGGGGTEAFF. Written as DNA, the CDR3 is TGTGCCAGCAGTGGTTGGACAGGGGGCGGAGGTACTGAAGCTTTCTTT.

CDR3 loop: CASSLTSGGTDTQYF. CDR3 DNA sequence: TGCGCCAGCAGCCTGACTAGCGGAGGCACAGATACGCAGTATTTT. The chain couples TRBV10-2 to TRBJ2-3; 9 bases line up with TRBD2. V lost 6 bases to trimming and J lost 1 base; unmatched junction nucleotides: 5. The CDR3 length is 15 residues. Germline V gene sequence: CDR1 WSHSY, CDR2 SAAADI.

CDR3 in amino acids: CASSPLLIEQFF. CDR3 bases: TGTGCCAGCAGCCCCCTTTTAATTGAGCAGTTCTTC. The J gene is TRBJ2-1, the V gene TRBV7-8; no clear D gene. Germline assignment: CDR1 SGHVS and CDR2 FQNEAQ. The CDR3 length is 12 residues. Trimming stripped 5 bases from V and 9 bases from J, with 11 bases between.

CDR3 coding DNA: TGCGCCAGCAGCTCGGGACAGCAAGTCTATGGCTACACCTTC. It specifies CASSSGQQVYGYTF. The V and J genes are TRBV5-1 and TRBJ1-2; 7 positions agree with TRBD1. This CDR3 has 14 amino acids. V lost 3 bases to trimming and J lost 4 bases; unmatched junction nucleotides: 6. Germline lookup yields CDR1 SGHRS and CDR2 YFSETQ.

The chain combines TRBV11-3 with TRBJ2-1, with unresolved D. Between the trimmed V and J ends, which lost 4 bases and 0 bases, there was a span of 16 bases. The CDR3 is 17 residues long. CDR1 is SGHNT and CDR2 is YENEEA in the germline V gene. The CDR3 bases are TGTGCCAGCAGCTCCCCTCGTGGCAGTGGCTCCTACAATGAGCAGTTCTTC. It is translated as CASSSPRGSGSYNEQFF.

The CDR3 here is CASTRLNTEAFF. The CDR3 bases are TGTGCCAGCACTCGGTTGAACACTGAAGCTTTCTTT. This chain uses TRBV7-9 with TRBJ1-1, with D hard to call. Trimming removed 7 bases from V and 0 bases from J, with 6 bases in between. Germline V lookup: CDR1 SEHNR, CDR2 FQNEAQ (reference sequence). This CDR3 region has 12 residues.

The chain employs TRBV6-6 and TRBJ2-7, with 13 bases aligning to TRBD2. After removal of 5 bases from V and 3 bases from J, the junction contained 10 bases not matched to a gene. The CDR3 runs to 17 residues. CDR1 is MNHNY and CDR2 is SVGAGI in the germline V gene (reference sequence). The CDR3 is CASSRKGLAGVFYEQYF. For the CDR3, the DNA is TGTGCCAGCAGTCGTAAAGGACTAGCGGGGGTATTCTACGAGCAGTACTTC.

This clone came up once. The rearrangement links TRBV28 to TRBJ2-7; perhaps TRBD2 as D (6 bases). In germline, CDR1 is MDHEN, CDR2 SYDVKM. The V gene lost 8 bases and the J gene lost 1 base, with 12 bases spanning the gap. The CDR3 has 13 residues. CDR3: CASGGTVSYEQYF. Here the CDR3 DNA reads TGTGCCAGCGGGGGGACGGTTTCCTACGAGCAGTACTTC. Looking up the rest from reference TRBV28 and TRBJ2-7 gives the full variable domain: DVKVTQSSRYLVKRTGEKVFLECVQDMDHENMFWYRQDPGLGLRLIYFSYDVKMKEKGDIPEGYSVSREKKERFSLILESASTNQTSMYLCASGGTVSYEQYFGPGTRLTVT.

This sequence joins TRBV9 and TRBJ2-7; the match to TRBD2 covers 11 bases. There are 15 residues in the CDR3. The J segment lost 0 bases and the V segment lost 4 bases, leaving 3 bases of the junction unmatched. Looked up from germline, CDR1 is SGDLS and CDR2 is YYNGEE. The CDR3 sequence: CASSPGTSGSYEQYF. The CDR3 bases are TGTGCCAGCAGCCCCGGGACTAGCGGCTCCTACGAGCAGTACTTC.

V usage is TRBV28 and J usage is TRBJ2-1; TRBD2 is a possible D gene (5 bases). Between the trimmed V and J ends, which lost 6 bases and 8 bases, there was a span of 20 bases. Germline V gives CDR1 MDHEN, CDR2 SYDVKM. This CDR3 region has 15 residues. CDR3 bases: TGTGCCAGCAGCTTGGCGGGCGGGCCGGGGTATGAGCAGTTCTTC. Translated, it gives CASSLAGGPGYEQFF.

This chain connects TRBV5-6 to TRBJ2-3, with 7 bases that match TRBD2. The V segment lost 2 bases and the J segment 0 bases; nucleotides outside the gene matches: 9. This CDR3 is 17 amino acids long. Germline CDR1 and CDR2: SGHDT and YYEEEE. The CDR3 region is CASSFRVASGSTDTQYF. The CDR3 DNA follows: TGTGCCAGCAGCTTTCGAGTGGCTAGCGGAAGCACAGATACGCAGTATTTT.

This clone showed up just once. The J gene is TRBJ1-6, the V gene TRBV7-2; D is uncertain. The germline gives CDR1 SGHTA, CDR2 FQGNSA. Between the trimmed V and J ends, which lost 2 bases and 6 bases, there was a span of 11 bases. CDR3 length: 15 residues. In nucleotides, the CDR3 is TGTGCCAGCAGCTTAACCCCGGGTTTTAATTCACCCCTCCACTTT. This encodes CASSLTPGFNSPLHF.

J is TRBJ1-2 and V is TRBV28; 7 bases map to TRBD1. Germline V gene data show CDR1 as MDHEN and CDR2 as SYDVKM. With V trimmed by 5 bases and J by 5 bases, 8 bases remained unmatched. The CDR3 totals 14 residues. Written as DNA, the CDR3 is TGTGCCAGCAGTCCGACGACAGGGATTTATGGCTACACCTTC. This encodes CASSPTTGIYGYTF.

This clone is a singleton in its sample. DNA for the CDR3: TGTGCCATCAGTGAAGGGGGGGCGCAGCAGTACTTC. Its protein product is CAISEGGAQQYF. This sequence joins TRBV10-3 and TRBJ2-7, with D possibly TRBD2 on 7 matching bases. V was trimmed by 3 bases and J by 8 bases, leaving 11 bases between them. Germline V gene lookup returns CDR1 ENHRY and CDR2 SYGVKD. The CDR3 runs to 12 residues.

The chain links TRBV11-3 to TRBJ2-7; D gene ambiguous. Germline CDR1 and CDR2: SGHNT and YENEEA. CDR3 length: 14 amino acids. Trimming removed 2 bases at V and 2 bases at J, with 10 bases between. CDR3 protein: CASSLLPGTYEQYF. The CDR3 DNA reads as TGTGCCAGCAGCTTACTCCCAGGAACCTACGAGCAGTACTTC.

The chain joins TRBV21-1 to TRBJ1-5; the D segment call TRBD1 is taken from the table without a DNA check. TRBV21-1 is described as a pseudogene. This CDR3 has 16 residues. CDR3: CASSKAPDRGGQPQHF. The CDR3 nucleotides read TGTGCCAGCAGCAAAGCTCCGGACAGGGGGGGTCAGCCCCAGCATTTT.

The chain links TRBV19 to TRBJ1-2; 8 nucleotides match TRBD1. Germline CDR1 and CDR2: LNHDA and SQIVND (reference sequence). Losses at the gene ends were 7 bases for V and 5 bases for J; bases not matched to a gene: 6. The CDR3 spans 13 residues. The CDR3 DNA sequence: TGTGCCAGTACCAGGACAGGGAGTTATGGCTACACCTTC. This translates into CASTRTGSYGYTF.

The CDR3 coding sequence is TGTGCCACCCAAGAATCGGACAGGGGTTTTTTTTCACCCCTCCACTTT. Protein product: CATQESDRGFFSPLHF. The V call is TRBV24-1, the J call TRBJ1-6, with 9 bases lining up with TRBD1. V gave up 9 bases and J gave up 9 bases; unmatched junction bases: 14. This CDR3 is built from 16 residues. Looked up from germline, CDR1 is KGHDR and CDR2 is SFDVKD.

The V and J genes are TRBV2 and TRBJ2-5, with 12 bases lining up with TRBD2. The CDR3 sequence is 14 residues long. Germline CDR1 is SNHLY and CDR2 is FYNNEI. With 6 bases clipped from V and 4 bases from J, the junction kept 3 bases outside the gene matches. Here the CDR3 reads CASRGLAGTETQYF. CDR3 sequence (DNA): TGTGCCAGCAGGGGACTAGCGGGCACAGAGACCCAGTACTTC.

The V gene is TRBV7-8, the J gene TRBJ2-1; 8 nucleotides agree with TRBD2. This CDR3 comprises 16 residues. Germline V gene data show CDR1 as SGHVS and CDR2 as FQNEAQ. Losses at the gene ends were 3 bases for V and 2 bases for J; bases not matched to a gene: 6. CDR3 sequence: CASSLVSGVTYNEQFF. In DNA, the CDR3 is TGTGCCAGCAGCTTGGTTAGCGGGGTTACCTACAATGAGCAGTTCTTC. The whole variable domain, remainder taken from reference TRBV7-8 and TRBJ2-1, is GAGVSQSPRYKVAKRGQDVALRCDPISGHVSLFWYQQALGQGPEFLTYFQNEAQLDKSGLPSDRFFAERPEGSVSTLKIQRTQQEDSAVYLCASSLVSGVTYNEQFFGPGTRLTVL.

The CDR3 DNA sequence: TGTGCCACCAGCAGAGATACAGGGCCAGAAAAACTGTTTTTT. The encoded protein is CATSRDTGPEKLFF. This rearrangement joins TRBV15 to TRBJ1-4; D is possibly TRBD1 (6 bases). Germline CDR1 LNHNV, CDR2 YYDKDF (reference sequence). This CDR3 comprises 14 residues. Trimming took 0 bases from V and 8 from J, leaving 10 bases between them.

The V gene is TRBV5-1, the J gene TRBJ2-7, with D perhaps matching TRBD1 (5 bases). This CDR3 region has 13 residues. V lost 0 bases, J lost 6 bases, and 10 bases lay in between. CDR1 is SGHRS and CDR2 is YFSETQ in the germline V gene. The CDR3 here is CASSLGGRAEQYF. CDR3 bases: TGCGCCAGCAGCTTGGGGGGCCGGGCCGAGCAGTACTTC.

The rearrangement links TRBV19 to TRBJ2-3; D might be TRBD2 (6 bases). V lost 9 bases to trimming and J lost 6 bases, with 22 bases between them. CDR1 is LNHDA and CDR2 is SQIVND in the germline V gene (reference sequence). The CDR3 length is 15 residues. This chain's CDR3 is CASRRDWAVGDTQYF. Here the CDR3 DNA reads TGTGCCAGCAGACGGGACTGGGCAGTTGGGGATACGCAGTATTTT.

There are a few counts of this clone. The chain combines TRBV19 with TRBJ1-4, with TRBD1 as a possible D gene (5 bases). Germline-derived CDR1 and CDR2 are LNHDA and SQIVND (reference sequence). Trimming removed 6 bases at V and 0 bases at J, with 11 bases between. This CDR3 comprises 15 residues. Here the CDR3 DNA reads TGTGCCAGTAGGATTGACAGTGCAACTAATGAAAAACTGTTTTTT. Translated: CASRIDSATNEKLFF.